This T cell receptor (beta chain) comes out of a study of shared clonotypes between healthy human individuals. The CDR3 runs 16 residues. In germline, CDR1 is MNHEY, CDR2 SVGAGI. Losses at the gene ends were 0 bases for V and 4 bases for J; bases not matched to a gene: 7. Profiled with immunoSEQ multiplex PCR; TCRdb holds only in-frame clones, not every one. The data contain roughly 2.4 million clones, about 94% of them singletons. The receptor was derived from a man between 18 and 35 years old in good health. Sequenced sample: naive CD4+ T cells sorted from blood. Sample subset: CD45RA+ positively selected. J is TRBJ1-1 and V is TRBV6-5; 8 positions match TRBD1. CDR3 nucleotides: TGTGCCAGCAGTTACTCACCAGGGGGCGGGGGCACTGAAGCTTTCTTT. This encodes CASSYSPGGGGTEAFF.